Shown below are 16 T cell receptor beta chains from a single sample sequenced in a study of cytomegalovirus exposure and HLA in healthy donors. The PCR contained 60 Vbeta and 13 Jbeta primers. Data came from immunoSEQ multiplex PCR; TCRdb stores just in-frame clones and leaves some out. The listing records 100,000 to 150,000 clones. The sequenced material came from PBMCs. The receptors originated from a man aged 18 to 29 in good health and CMV-seronegative.

This rearrangement joins TRBV14 to TRBJ2-7, with 7 positions matching TRBD1. CDR3 length: 15 amino acids. The ends lost 4 bases at V and 0 bases at J; junction bases unmatched: 6. Looked up from germline, CDR1 is SGHDN and CDR2 is FVKESK. The DNA for the CDR3 is TGTGCCAGCAGCCCTTCCGGGACAGTCTCCTACGAGCAGTACTTC. Its translation is CASSPSGTVSYEQYF.

This chain uses TRBV19 with TRBJ2-1; D gene unclear. This CDR3 is built from 15 residues. CDR1 and CDR2 (germline): LNHDA, SQIVND (reference sequence). Trimming removed 4 bases from V and 5 bases from J, with 15 bases in between. The CDR3 sequence: CASSTLRQPDNEQFF. The CDR3 DNA follows: TGTGCCAGTAGTACACTACGGCAGCCGGACAATGAGCAGTTCTTC.

This chain connects TRBV28 to TRBJ1-1, with 8 bases that match TRBD1. The CDR3 runs to 12 residues. Germline V gene data show CDR1 as MDHEN and CDR2 as SYDVKM. CDR3 sequence: CTTGGMNTEAFF. The DNA of the CDR3 is TGTACCACAGGGGGAATGAACACTGAAGCTTTCTTT.

The chain links TRBV11-3 to TRBJ2-1; 7 bases are shared with TRBD2. The CDR3 is 16 residues long. V lost 0 bases, J lost 7 bases, and 9 bases stayed unmatched. The germline CDR1 and CDR2 sequences are SGHNT and YENEEA. CDR3 amino acids: CASSLDGGSRGNEQFF. CDR3 bases: TGTGCCAGCAGCTTAGACGGCGGGAGTAGAGGGAATGAGCAGTTCTTC.

The J gene is TRBJ2-7, the V gene TRBV25-1; weak D call: TRBD1 (6 bases). In germline, CDR1 is MGHDK, CDR2 SYGVNS. Trimming cost V 8 bases and J 2 bases, with 10 bases left between them. The CDR3 covers 12 residues. CDR3: CASGDITYEQYF. CDR3 bases: TGTGCCAGCGGGGACATTACCTACGAGCAGTACTTC.

The chain employs TRBV6-1 and TRBJ1-3; the D is unclear. CDR3 length: 15 residues. The V end was cut by 0 bases, the J end by 2 bases, with 8 bases between. Germline V lookup: CDR1 MNHNS, CDR2 SASEGT. The CDR3 DNA reads as TGTGCCAGCAGTGAAGCCGGGGTTACTGGAAACACCATATATTTT. This encodes CASSEAGVTGNTIYF.

V and J are TRBV6-4 and TRBJ2-3; 7 bases line up with TRBD2. The CDR3 has 13 amino acids. CDR1 is MRHNA and CDR2 is SNTAGT in the germline V gene. The junction had 2 bases not matched to a gene; V was cut back by 2 bases and J by 6 bases. The CDR3: CASSDTGGDTQYF. The CDR3 DNA reads TGTGCCAGCAGTGACACGGGAGGTGATACGCAGTATTTT.

The chain uses TRBV5-5 and TRBJ2-7; tentatively, D is TRBD1 (6 bases). Germline CDR1 and CDR2: SGHKS and YYEKEE (reference sequence). Trimming took 4 bases from V and 0 from J, leaving 20 bases between them. The CDR3 spans 17 residues. CDR3 protein: CASSQLPSGANSYEQYF. CDR3 bases: TGTGCCAGCAGCCAACTACCTTCAGGGGCGAACTCCTACGAGCAGTACTTC.

The gene calls are TRBV6-1 and TRBJ2-3; 8 nucleotides line up with TRBD2. The germline gives CDR1 MNHNS, CDR2 SASEGT. J was trimmed by 3 bases and V by 3 bases; bases with no gene match: 8. This CDR3 comprises 16 residues. The CDR3 nucleotides read TGTGCCAGCAGTGACCGGCCGGGACTAGTGACAGATACGCAGTATTTT. Protein product: CASSDRPGLVTDTQYF.

The chain joins TRBV15 to TRBJ1-3; 8 bases map to TRBD1. Germline V lookup: CDR1 LNHNV, CDR2 YYDKDF (reference sequence). This CDR3 has 14 amino acids. V was pared by 5 bases and J by 2 bases, with 2 bases of the junction left unmatched. The CDR3 loop reads CATSAGQAGNTIYF. DNA for the CDR3: TGTGCCACCAGCGCGGGACAGGCTGGAAACACCATATATTTT.

The chain combines TRBV6-1 with TRBJ1-5; tentatively, D is TRBD1 (5 bases). Germline assignment: CDR1 MNHNS and CDR2 SASEGT. The V gene lost 5 bases and the J gene lost 1 base, with 12 bases spanning the gap. This CDR3 is 15 amino acids long. In DNA, the CDR3 is TGTGCCAGCAGTACGACGACAGTAAGCAATCAGCCCCAGCATTTT. It encodes CASSTTTVSNQPQHF.

Concerning this clone itself: Distinct nucleotide sequences in the sample also encode this CDR3. This chain uses TRBV5-6 with TRBJ1-2; TRBD1 aligns across 7 bases. The CDR3 sequence is 13 residues long. Germline CDR1 reads SGHDT; CDR2 reads YYEEEE. V gave up 4 bases and J gave up 7 bases; unmatched junction bases: 7. Here the CDR3 DNA reads TGTGCCAGCAGCCTAGACAGGGCGCCTGGCTACACCTTC. This gives the protein CASSLDRAPGYTF.

Comment on this clone: The identical CDR3 is also encoded by other nucleotide sequences in the sample. The chain employs TRBV18 and TRBJ2-7, with 7 bases aligning to TRBD1. Germline V gene data show CDR1 as KGHSH and CDR2 as LQKENI. V was clipped by 6 bases and J by 2 bases; unmatched bases: 1. This CDR3 is 12 amino acids long. The CDR3 region is CASSQGAYEQYF. The CDR3 DNA is TGTGCCAGCTCGCAGGGGGCCTACGAGCAGTACTTC. The variable domain in full, with the rest retrieved from reference TRBV18 and TRBJ2-7, is NAGVMQNPRHLVRRRGQEARLRCSPMKGHSHVYWYRQLPEEGLKFMVYLQKENIIDESGMPKERFSAEFPKEGPSILRIQQVVRGDSAAYFCASSQGAYEQYFGPGTRLTVT.

This sequence joins TRBV7-7 and TRBJ2-5; D gene ambiguous. The length of the CDR3 is 13 residues. V was pared by 7 bases and J by 5 bases, with 14 bases between. Germline V gives CDR1 SSHAT, CDR2 FNYEAQ (reference sequence). The CDR3 here is CASTQTRWETQYF. The DNA for the CDR3 is TGTGCCAGCACCCAAACACGCTGGGAGACCCAGTACTTC.

The chain recombines TRBV9 with TRBJ1-2; D may be TRBD1 (6 bases). CDR3 length: 14 amino acids. Germline V gives CDR1 SGDLS, CDR2 YYNGEE. V dropped 0 bases and J dropped 4 bases, with 10 bases sitting between them. CDR3: CASSVGLDSYGYTF. The CDR3 DNA sequence: TGTGCCAGCAGCGTAGGATTGGACAGCTATGGCTACACCTTC.

The chain couples TRBV9 to TRBJ2-5; D is undetermined. Germline CDR1 reads SGDLS; CDR2 reads YYNGEE. This CDR3 is built from 14 residues. Trimming removed 7 bases at V and 2 bases at J, with 15 bases between. Here the CDR3 DNA reads TGTGCCAGCTCCACGGGTCGACCACAAGAGACCCAGTACTTC. This codes for CASSTGRPQETQYF. The entire variable domain, with the rest obtained from reference TRBV9 and TRBJ2-5, is as follows: DSGVTQTPKHLITATGQRVTLRCSPRSGDLSVYWYQQSLDQGLQFLIQYYNGEERAKGNILERFSAQQFPDLHSELNLSSLELGDSALYFCASSTGRPQETQYFGPGTRLLVL.